The source of this T cell receptor (beta chain) is a study of blood T cell repertoires in COVID-19. In the study overall: The United States, Italy and Spain supplied acute and convalescent COVID-19 samples. PBMCs, B-cell-depleted T cells, or T cells provided the cDNA or gDNA that made up the material.

As handled by the study authors: Reference gene primer amplification gave estimated nucleated cell counts. Profiling relied on immunoSEQ multiplex PCR, and the TCRdb table lists in-frame clones only, not all of them. D and trimming were read from the DNA, whereas the V and J calls and clone size are those reported in that table. The profile shows 25,000 to 30,000 clones, around 88% of them singletons. In the case of this clone: Other DNA variants within this sample encode the same CDR3.

The sequence came from a human donor in a cohort sampled during active COVID-19. The sample consisted of peripheral blood.

The CDR3 region has the DNA TGCGCCAGCAGCTTGGTGGCAGGCCCTCGGGATACGCAGTATTTT. The encoded protein is CASSLVAGPRDTQYF. The chain links TRBV5-1 to TRBJ2-3; no firm D call. V shed 0 bases and J shed 6 bases, with 14 bases lying between them. This CDR3 is built from 15 residues. In germline, CDR1 is SGHRS, CDR2 YFSETQ. The full variable domain, its missing parts supplied by reference TRBV5-1 and TRBJ2-3, is KAGVTQTPRYLIKTRGQQVTLSCSPISGHRSVSWYQQTPGQGLQFLFEYFSETQRNKGNFPGRFSGRQFSNSRSEMNVSTLELGDSALYLCASSLVAGPRDTQYFGPGTRLTVL.